This is a list of T cell receptor beta chains from one sample in a study of cytomegalovirus exposure and HLA in healthy donors. Method: immunoSEQ multiplex PCR; TCRdb's copy keeps in-frame clones and lacks some. The sample records about 92,000 clones, 90% to 95% being singletons. The sample comprised PBMCs. The receptors here all came from a woman in her thirties in good health and CMV-seropositive. Each CDR3 is given with its conserved first and last residue. D genes are given only for firm matches. Size values are once, few and many counts, or a class for expanded clones, and some rows have none.

j_call: TRBJ1-1
d_call: .
cdr3_length: 13
v_call: TRBV7-9
clone_size: .
cdr3_nt: TGTGCCAGCAGCTTAAAGGGGGTGGGAGAGGCTTTCTTT
cdr3_aa: CASSLKGVGEAFF

j_call: TRBJ1-5
d_call: .
cdr3_length: 16
v_call: TRBV27
clone_size: .
cdr3_nt: TGTGCCAGCAGTTTGTCCGGGACACGGAGAAATCAGCCCCAGCATTTT
cdr3_aa: CASSLSGTRRNQPQHF

j_call: TRBJ2-1
d_call: TRBD2
cdr3_length: 14
v_call: TRBV28
clone_size: .
cdr3_nt: TGTGCCAGCAGTTATAGCGGGACCTACAATGAGCAGTTCTTC
cdr3_aa: CASSYSGTYNEQFF

j_call: TRBJ2-3
d_call: TRBD2
cdr3_length: 16
v_call: TRBV11-3
clone_size: .
cdr3_nt: TGTGCCAGCAGCTCATCTCATGGGACTAGCGAAGATACGCAGTATTTT
cdr3_aa: CASSSSHGTSEDTQYF

j_call: TRBJ1-1
d_call: .
cdr3_length: 12
v_call: TRBV19
clone_size: .
cdr3_nt: TGTGCCAGTAGTATGTTGGGCAGTGAAGCTTTCTTT
cdr3_aa: CASSMLGSEAFF

j_call: TRBJ2-7
d_call: .
cdr3_length: 12
v_call: TRBV7-9
clone_size: .
cdr3_nt: TGTGCCAGCAGCTCCTACAGGGTCGAGCAGTACTTC
cdr3_aa: CASSSYRVEQYF

j_call: TRBJ2-7
d_call: .
cdr3_length: 13
v_call: TRBV7-2
clone_size: few
cdr3_nt: TGTGCCAGCAGCTCCCTCCCCTCCTACGAGCAGTACTTC
cdr3_aa: CASSSLPSYEQYF

j_call: TRBJ2-7
d_call: .
cdr3_length: 13
v_call: TRBV30
clone_size: .
cdr3_nt: TGTGCCTGGAGTGGGGGGGTCGGATACGAGCAGTACTTC
cdr3_aa: CAWSGGVGYEQYF

j_call: TRBJ1-2
d_call: .
cdr3_length: 15
v_call: TRBV19
clone_size: .
cdr3_nt: TGTGCCAGTAGTATAGATTCGGGCCGGCCGGGGGGCTACACCTTC
cdr3_aa: CASSIDSGRPGGYTF

j_call: TRBJ2-7
d_call: TRBD2
cdr3_length: 13
v_call: TRBV27
clone_size: .
cdr3_nt: TGTGCCAGTGCGGGACTAGCGGGGTACGAGCAGTACTTC
cdr3_aa: CASAGLAGYEQYF

j_call: TRBJ2-7
d_call: .
cdr3_length: 10
v_call: TRBV6-5
clone_size: .
cdr3_nt: TGTGCCAGCAATAACCGGGAGCAGTACTTC
cdr3_aa: CASNNREQYF

j_call: TRBJ2-1
d_call: .
cdr3_length: 16
v_call: TRBV7-2
clone_size: once
cdr3_nt: TGTGCCAGCAGCTTAGGCGGGGACAGCTCCTACAATGAGCAGTTCTTC
cdr3_aa: CASSLGGDSSYNEQFF

j_call: TRBJ2-3
d_call: .
cdr3_length: 16
v_call: TRBV30
clone_size: .
cdr3_nt: TGTGCCTGGACCCGGGGTAGCTCGGTTAACACAGATACGCAGTATTTT
cdr3_aa: CAWTRGSSVNTDTQYF

j_call: TRBJ2-1
d_call: TRBD2
cdr3_length: 19
v_call: TRBV29-1
clone_size: .
cdr3_nt: TGCAGCGTTGACGGGTTGGCTAGCGGGAGGCCGAGCTCCTACAATGAGCAGTTCTTC
cdr3_aa: CSVDGLASGRPSSYNEQFF

j_call: TRBJ2-7
d_call: TRBD2
cdr3_length: 14
v_call: TRBV28
clone_size: .
cdr3_nt: TGTGCCAGCAGTTTATTCGGGAGGGCCTACGAGCAGTACTTC
cdr3_aa: CASSLFGRAYEQYF

j_call: TRBJ1-5
d_call: .
cdr3_length: 14
v_call: TRBV2
clone_size: .
cdr3_nt: TGTGCCAGCAGTGATGACAGCAGCAATCAGCCCCAGCATTTT
cdr3_aa: CASSDDSSNQPQHF

j_call: TRBJ2-5
d_call: TRBD1
cdr3_length: 15
v_call: TRBV5-1
clone_size: .
cdr3_nt: TGCGCCAGCAGCTTGGTCGGGACAGGGGTAGAGACCCAGTACTTC
cdr3_aa: CASSLVGTGVETQYF

j_call: TRBJ2-2
d_call: .
cdr3_length: 14
v_call: TRBV27
clone_size: .
cdr3_nt: TGTGCCAGCAGTTTATCGGGGGGCACCGGGGAGCTGTTTTTT
cdr3_aa: CASSLSGGTGELFF

j_call: TRBJ2-7
d_call: .
cdr3_length: 14
v_call: TRBV27
clone_size: .
cdr3_nt: TGTGCCAGCAGCCCAGTGAAAGGGGGCTACGAGCAGTACTTC
cdr3_aa: CASSPVKGGYEQYF

j_call: TRBJ2-1
d_call: TRBD2
cdr3_length: 15
v_call: TRBV7-9
clone_size: .
cdr3_nt: TGTGCCAGCAGCCTCTTAGCGGGAGGGAGCAATGAGCAGTTCTTC
cdr3_aa: CASSLLAGGSNEQFF

j_call: TRBJ2-7
d_call: TRBD1
cdr3_length: 15
v_call: TRBV15
clone_size: .
cdr3_nt: TGTGCCACCAGCAGAGATCCCGGGACAGCCTACGAGCAGTACTTC
cdr3_aa: CATSRDPGTAYEQYF

j_call: TRBJ2-1
d_call: .
cdr3_length: 13
v_call: TRBV4-3
clone_size: .
cdr3_nt: TGCGCCAGCAGCCAAGTACCGGGAGTTGAGCAGTTCTTC
cdr3_aa: CASSQVPGVEQFF

j_call: TRBJ1-1
d_call: TRBD1
cdr3_length: 13
v_call: TRBV5-4
clone_size: .
cdr3_nt: TGTGCCAGCAGAACGACAGGGAGCGCTGAAGCTTTCTTT
cdr3_aa: CASRTTGSAEAFF

j_call: TRBJ2-2
d_call: .
cdr3_length: 15
v_call: TRBV9
clone_size: .
cdr3_nt: TGTGCCAGCAGCGTAGCTCTATACAACACCGGGGAGCTGTTTTTT
cdr3_aa: CASSVALYNTGELFF

j_call: TRBJ2-1
d_call: TRBD2
cdr3_length: 17
v_call: TRBV29-1
clone_size: once
cdr3_nt: TGCAGCGCTGGGGCTTCGGGACTAGCGGGCCGGCCCAATGAGCAGTTCTTC
cdr3_aa: CSAGASGLAGRPNEQFF

j_call: TRBJ1-1
d_call: .
cdr3_length: 14
v_call: TRBV9
clone_size: .
cdr3_nt: TGTGCCAGCAGCGTAGGGCCCTTCGCCACTGAAGCTTTCTTT
cdr3_aa: CASSVGPFATEAFF

j_call: TRBJ2-1
d_call: .
cdr3_length: 14
v_call: TRBV11-3
clone_size: .
cdr3_nt: TGTGCCAGCAGCCCACACGCGCCAGGTGGTGAGCAGTTCTTC
cdr3_aa: CASSPHAPGGEQFF

j_call: TRBJ2-5
d_call: .
cdr3_length: 16
v_call: TRBV27
clone_size: .
cdr3_nt: TGTGCCAGCAGTTTCTCCCGATGGGCATCCCAAGAGACCCAGTACTTC
cdr3_aa: CASSFSRWASQETQYF

j_call: TRBJ2-5
d_call: TRBD1
cdr3_length: 16
v_call: TRBV5-1
clone_size: .
cdr3_nt: TGCGCCAGCAGCTTGGGGGACCTAGGGGGCCGGGAGACCCAGTACTTC
cdr3_aa: CASSLGDLGGRETQYF

j_call: TRBJ2-5
d_call: TRBD1
cdr3_length: 15
v_call: TRBV9
clone_size: .
cdr3_nt: TGTGCCAGCAGCGGATACTCAGGGGGCGCGGAGACCCAGTACTTC
cdr3_aa: CASSGYSGGAETQYF

j_call: TRBJ2-4
d_call: TRBD2
cdr3_length: 19
v_call: TRBV7-2
clone_size: once
cdr3_nt: TGTGCCAGCAGCTTAAAGTTATCGGAAGAAGCGGGAGTTTTAAACATTCAGTACTTC
cdr3_aa: CASSLKLSEEAGVLNIQYF

j_call: TRBJ1-5
d_call: .
cdr3_length: 15
v_call: TRBV5-4
clone_size: .
cdr3_nt: TGTGCCAGAAGACGGCAGGAATATAGCAATCAGCCCCAGCATTTT
cdr3_aa: CARRRQEYSNQPQHF